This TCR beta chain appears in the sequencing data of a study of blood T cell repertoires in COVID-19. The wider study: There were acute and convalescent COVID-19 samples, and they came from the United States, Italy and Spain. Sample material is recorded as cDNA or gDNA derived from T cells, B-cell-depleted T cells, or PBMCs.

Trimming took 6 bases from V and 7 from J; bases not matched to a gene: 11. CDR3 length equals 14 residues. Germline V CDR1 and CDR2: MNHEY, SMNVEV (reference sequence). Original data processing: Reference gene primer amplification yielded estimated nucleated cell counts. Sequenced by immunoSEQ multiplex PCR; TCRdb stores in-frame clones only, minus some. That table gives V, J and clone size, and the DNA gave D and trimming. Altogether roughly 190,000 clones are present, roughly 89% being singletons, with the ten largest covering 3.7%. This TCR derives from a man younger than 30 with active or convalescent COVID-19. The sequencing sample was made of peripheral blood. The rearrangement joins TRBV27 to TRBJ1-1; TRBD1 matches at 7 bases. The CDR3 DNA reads TGTGCCAGCAGAGAACGACAGGGATTAGGTGAAGCTTTCTTT. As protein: CASRERQGLGEAFF.